This entry describes one T cell receptor (beta chain). Its target is unknown. The data are from a study of OX40 agonist ivuxolimab in advanced cancers. Study in general: At 0.01 to 10 mg/kg, ivuxolimab was administered intravenously to patients every 2 weeks.

V shed 1 base and J shed 0 bases, with 9 bases lying between them. CDR3 size: 14 residues. In germline, CDR1 is GTSNPN, CDR2 SVGIG (reference sequence). Study results and limitations: Expanded clones were, on average, more numerous in CD8+ T cells than in CD4+. Antigen specificity remained undetermined for the expanded peripheral T cells.

Clones were read by immunoSEQ multiplex PCR, and TCRdb kept only the in-frame ones, dropping some. The sample records about 68,000 clones, over 80% being singletons. Patients were ineligible given autoimmune disease history or systemic immunosuppression. This specimen was CD4+ or CD8+ T cells sorted from blood, taken in a trial of the OX40 agonist ivuxolimab. This receptor was taken from an adult with an advanced solid tumor such as melanoma, head and neck, liver or kidney cancer. The chain carries TRBV30 and TRBJ1-1; D gene ambiguous. This chain's CDR3 is CAWSGPMVNTEAFF. CDR3 DNA sequence: TGTGCCTGGAGTGGCCCAATGGTGAACACTGAAGCTTTCTTT.